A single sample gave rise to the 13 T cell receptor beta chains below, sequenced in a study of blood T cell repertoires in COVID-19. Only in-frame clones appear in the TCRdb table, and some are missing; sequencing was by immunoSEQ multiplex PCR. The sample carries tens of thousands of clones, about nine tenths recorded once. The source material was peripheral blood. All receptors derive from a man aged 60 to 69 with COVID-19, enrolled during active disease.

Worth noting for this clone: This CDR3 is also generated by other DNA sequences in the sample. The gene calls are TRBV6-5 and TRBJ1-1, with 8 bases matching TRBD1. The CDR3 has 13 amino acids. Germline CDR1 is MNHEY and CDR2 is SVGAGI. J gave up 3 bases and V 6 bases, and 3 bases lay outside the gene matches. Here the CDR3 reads CASRLTGDTEAFF. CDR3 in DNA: TGTGCCAGCAGACTGACAGGGGACACTGAAGCTTTCTTT.

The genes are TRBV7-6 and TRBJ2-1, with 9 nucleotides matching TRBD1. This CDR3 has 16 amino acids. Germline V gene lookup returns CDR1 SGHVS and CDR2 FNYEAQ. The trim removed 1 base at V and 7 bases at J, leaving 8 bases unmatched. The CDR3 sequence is CASSLETGGARNEQFF. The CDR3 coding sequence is TGTGCCAGCAGCTTAGAAACAGGGGGCGCGCGGAATGAGCAGTTCTTC. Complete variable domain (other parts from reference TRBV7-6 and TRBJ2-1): GAGVSQSPRYKVTKRGQDVALRCDPISGHVSLYWYRQALGQGPEFLTYFNYEAQQDKSGLPNDRFSAERPEGSISTLTIQRTEQRDSAMYRCASSLETGGARNEQFFGPGTRLTVL.

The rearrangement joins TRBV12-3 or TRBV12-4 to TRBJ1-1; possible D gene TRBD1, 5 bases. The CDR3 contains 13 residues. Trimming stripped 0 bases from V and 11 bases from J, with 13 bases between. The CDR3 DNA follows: TGTGCCAGCAGTTTAGCGCGGGGGGTCCGGGCTTTCTTT. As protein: CASSLARGVRAFF.

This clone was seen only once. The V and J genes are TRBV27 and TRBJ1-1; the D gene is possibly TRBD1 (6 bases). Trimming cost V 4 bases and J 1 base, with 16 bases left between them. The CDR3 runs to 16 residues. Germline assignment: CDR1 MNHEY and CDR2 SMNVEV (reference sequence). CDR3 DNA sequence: TGTGCCAGCAGTTCCAATAGGGAGGGGGAGAACACTGAAGCTTTCTTT. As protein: CASSSNREGENTEAFF.

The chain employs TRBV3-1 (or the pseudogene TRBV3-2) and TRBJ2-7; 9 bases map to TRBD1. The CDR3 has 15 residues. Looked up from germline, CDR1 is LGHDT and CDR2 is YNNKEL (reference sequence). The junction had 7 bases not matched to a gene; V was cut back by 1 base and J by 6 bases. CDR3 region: CASSQGPGQGFEQYF. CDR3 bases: TGTGCCAGCAGCCAAGGACCGGGACAGGGATTCGAGCAGTACTTC.

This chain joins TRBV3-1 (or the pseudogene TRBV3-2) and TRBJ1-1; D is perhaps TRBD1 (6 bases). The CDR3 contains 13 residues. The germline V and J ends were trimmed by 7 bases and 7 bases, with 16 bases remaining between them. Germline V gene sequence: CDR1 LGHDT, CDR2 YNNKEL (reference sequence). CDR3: CASTRGGAVEAFF. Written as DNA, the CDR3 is TGTGCCAGCACCCGCGGGGGGGCGGTTGAAGCTTTCTTT.

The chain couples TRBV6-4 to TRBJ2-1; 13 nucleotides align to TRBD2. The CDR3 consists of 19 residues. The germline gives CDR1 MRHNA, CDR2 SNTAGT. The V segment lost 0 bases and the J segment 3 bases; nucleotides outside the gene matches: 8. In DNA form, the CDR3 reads TGTGCCAGCAGTGACTCAACTACTAGCGGGAGGGCATACTACAATGAGCAGTTCTTC. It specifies CASSDSTTSGRAYYNEQFF.

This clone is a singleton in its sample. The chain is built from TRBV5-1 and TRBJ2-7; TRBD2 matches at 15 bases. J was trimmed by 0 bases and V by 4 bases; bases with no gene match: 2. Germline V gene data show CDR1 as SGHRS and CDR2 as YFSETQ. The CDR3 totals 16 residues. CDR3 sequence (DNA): TGCGCCAGCAGCCAGGGACTAGCGGGAGGCTCCTACGAGCAGTACTTC. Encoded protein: CASSQGLAGGSYEQYF.

The CDR3 spells CASSSSGSSTDTQYF. The CDR3 nucleotides are TGTGCCAGCAGTTCTAGCGGGAGTAGCACAGATACGCAGTATTTT. The chain links TRBV27 to TRBJ2-3; 10 nucleotides match TRBD2. With V trimmed by 4 bases and J by 0 bases, 1 base remained unmatched. Germline CDR1 reads MNHEY; CDR2 reads SMNVEV (reference sequence). The CDR3 covers 15 residues.

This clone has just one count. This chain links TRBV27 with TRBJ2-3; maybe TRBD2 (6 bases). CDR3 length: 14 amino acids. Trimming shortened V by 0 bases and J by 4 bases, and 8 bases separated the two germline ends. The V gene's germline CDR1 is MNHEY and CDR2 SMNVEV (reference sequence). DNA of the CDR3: TGTGCCAGCAGTTTATCCAGGGAGGCAGATACGCAGTATTTT. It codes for CASSLSREADTQYF.

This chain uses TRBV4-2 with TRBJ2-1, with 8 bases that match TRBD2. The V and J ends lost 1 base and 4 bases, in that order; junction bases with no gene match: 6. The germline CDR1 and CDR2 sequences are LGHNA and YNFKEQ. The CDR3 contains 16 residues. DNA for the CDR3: TGTGCCAGCAGCCAAGGCGGAGCGGGAGTTTACAATGAGCAGTTCTTC. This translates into CASSQGGAGVYNEQFF.

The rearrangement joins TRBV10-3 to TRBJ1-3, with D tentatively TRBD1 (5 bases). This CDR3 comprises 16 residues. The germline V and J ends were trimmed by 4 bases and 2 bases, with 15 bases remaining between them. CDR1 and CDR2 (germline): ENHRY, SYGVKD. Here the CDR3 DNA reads TGTGCCATCAGTGGACCACAGGAAATTCCTGGAAACACCATATATTTT. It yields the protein CAISGPQEIPGNTIYF.

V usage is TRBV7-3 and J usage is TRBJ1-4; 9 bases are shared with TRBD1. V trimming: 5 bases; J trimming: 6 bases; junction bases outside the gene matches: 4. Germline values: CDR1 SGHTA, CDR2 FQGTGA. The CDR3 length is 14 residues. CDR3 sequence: CASSRTGEDEKLFF. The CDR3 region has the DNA TGTGCCAGCAGCAGGACAGGGGAAGATGAAAAACTGTTTTTT. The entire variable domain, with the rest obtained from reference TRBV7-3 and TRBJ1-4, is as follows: GAGVSQTPSNKVTEKGKYVELRCDPISGHTALYWYRQSLGQGPEFLIYFQGTGAADDSGLPNDRFFAVRPEGSVSTLKIQRTERGDSAVYLCASSRTGEDEKLFFGSGTQLSVL.